Listed here are 2 T cell receptor beta chains from one sample, sequenced in a study of blood T cell repertoires in COVID-19. Sequenced by immunoSEQ multiplex PCR; TCRdb stores in-frame clones only, minus some. This table has more than 90,000 clones, about 91% appearing once. Sequenced sample: peripheral blood. The receptors here all came from a man aged 50 to 59 with acute or convalescent COVID-19.

J is TRBJ1-3 and V is TRBV10-2; D gene ambiguous. The CDR3 length is 13 residues. V was cut by 8 bases and J by 0 bases, with 8 bases left in between. Germline CDR1 is WSHSY and CDR2 is SAAADI. DNA for the CDR3: TGCGCCAGCGCACAGTACTCTGGAAACACCATATATTTT. Residues: CASAQYSGNTIYF.

This clone was seen more than once but under ten times. CDR3 region: CASSSPRGQGAFFEKLFF. The CDR3 coding sequence is TGTGCCAGCAGTTCCCCCCGAGGGCAGGGGGCTTTCTTTGAAAAACTGTTTTTT. V and J are TRBV28 and TRBJ1-4; TRBD1 aligns across 8 bases. CDR3 length: 18 residues. Germline trimming cut 4 bases from V and 7 bases from J; bases unmatched to any gene: 17. The V gene's germline CDR1 is MDHEN and CDR2 SYDVKM.